The 7 T cell receptor beta chains in this list originate from one sample, sequenced in a study of low-dose radiotherapy and immunotherapy resistance in tumors. Time point meaning: before trial treatment. Alpha- and beta-chain coverage of first-strand cDNA came from TRAV- and TRBV-specific primers. The authors amplified TCRs for about 18 PCR cycles with a constant-region primer and a V-primer adapter. Via MiXCR, TCRdb re-called the reads, giving one row per CDR3 protein. The table records about 60,000 distinct CDR3 sequences, 20% to 25% of them present only once. Sequenced here: PBMCs, sampled before treatment. These receptors all stem from a male donor with prostate cancer.

This clonotype was detected ten times or more. This chain connects TRBV2 to TRBJ1-1; TRBD1 agrees at 9 bases. The J segment lost 4 bases and the V segment lost 8 bases, leaving 11 bases of the junction unmatched. There are 15 residues in the CDR3. Germline V gene data show CDR1 as SNHLY and CDR2 as FYNNEI. Here the CDR3 reads CASGWTGDLSTEAFF. The CDR3 DNA reads as TGTGCCAGCGGATGGACAGGGGACTTGTCCACTGAAGCTTTCTTT.

This clonotype was found a few times. The chain has TRBV11-2 and TRBJ1-3; D is unclear. The germline V gene has CDR1 SGHAT and CDR2 FQNNGV. Trimming took 4 bases from V and 4 from J, leaving 5 bases between them. The CDR3 has 12 amino acids. CDR3 sequence (DNA): TGTGCCAGCAGCTATTCAGGAAACACCATATATTTT. Amino acid sequence: CASSYSGNTIYF.

This clonotype has ten or more counts. The chain carries TRBV7-9 and TRBJ1-1; TRBD1 agrees at 7 bases. CDR1 and CDR2 from the germline V gene are SEHNR and FQNEAQ (reference sequence). This CDR3 contains 13 residues. V trimming: 1 base; J trimming: 7 bases; junction bases outside the gene matches: 3. The CDR3 sequence is CASSLVQGGEAFF. CDR3 DNA: TGTGCCAGCAGCTTAGTGCAGGGGGGTGAAGCTTTCTTT. Full variable domain (outside the CDR3, taken from reference TRBV7-9 and TRBJ1-1): DTGVSQNPRHKITKRGQNVTFRCDPISEHNRLYWYRQTLGQGPEFLTYFQNEAQLEKSRLLSDRFSAERPKGSFSTLEIQRTEQGDSAMYLCASSLVQGGEAFFGQGTRLTVV.

This clonotype appeared many times. The chain carries TRBV6-2 or TRBV6-3 and TRBJ2-7; 13 bases are shared with TRBD2. This CDR3 has 20 residues. The germline CDR1 and CDR2 sequences are MNHEY and SVGEGT. V was clipped by 0 bases and J by 6 bases; unmatched bases: 17. Here the CDR3 DNA reads TGTGCCAGCAGTTACTCGATCCTCGATGTTGGACTAGCGGGAGTCGGCGAGCAGTACTTC. It codes for CASSYSILDVGLAGVGEQYF.

The J gene is TRBJ2-1, the V gene TRBV30, with TRBD2 matching 9 bases. Germline V CDR1 and CDR2: GTSNPN, SVGIG (reference sequence). CDR3 length: 13 amino acids. Losses at the gene ends were 5 bases for V and 7 bases for J; bases not matched to a gene: 6. The CDR3: CAWDGTSFNEQFF. The CDR3, as DNA: TGTGCCTGGGACGGGACTAGCTTTAATGAGCAGTTCTTC. The whole variable domain, remainder taken from reference TRBV30 and TRBJ2-1, is SQTIHQWPATLVQPVGSPLSLECTVEGTSNPNLYWYRQAAGRGLQLLFYSVGIGQISSEVPQNLSASRPQDRQFILSSKKLLLSDSGFYLCAWDGTSFNEQFFGPGTRLTVL.

This clonotype occurred many times. This chain links TRBV27 with TRBJ2-2, with 8 nucleotides matching TRBD2. The V gene's germline CDR1 is MNHEY and CDR2 SMNVEV (reference sequence). V shed 8 bases, J shed 5 bases, and the junction held 7 bases outside the gene matches. The CDR3 loop spans 14 amino acids. CDR3 amino acids: CASGGLGGTGELFF. The CDR3 region has the DNA TGTGCCAGCGGGGGACTAGGTGGAACCGGGGAGCTGTTTTTT.

This chain uses TRBV12-3 or TRBV12-4 with TRBJ2-1; D not resolved. Trimming took 2 bases from V and 0 from J, leaving 11 bases between them. The CDR3 loop spans 16 amino acids. CDR3 bases: TGTGCCAGCAGTTTACTCGAAGAATCCTCCTACAATGAGCAGTTCTTC. Protein sequence: CASSLLEESSYNEQFF.